Each of the 8 T cell receptor beta chains below was sequenced from the same sample in a study of shared clonotypes between healthy human individuals (dated by TCRdb to about 2020). Libraries were built with the immunoSEQ multiplex PCR assay. Entries here come from immuneACCESS through TCRdb and include only in-frame sequences with V and J called. Some clones fail to appear in such tables; in the studies checked, an unresolved V gene covers under half of the shortfall, and the cause of the remainder is unknown. Present in this sample are 2 million to 2.5 million clones, 90% to 95% of which were seen just once. 0.13% of the sample is taken by the ten largest. Sequencing input: naive CD4+ T cells sorted from blood. The sample's cell subset or site label, in plain terms: CD45RA+ positively selected. The receptors derive from a man in his late teens or twenties in good health.

This clone has only one observation. The chain combines TRBV10-3 with TRBJ1-1; 7 positions match TRBD1. Germline V gene lookup returns CDR1 ENHRY and CDR2 SYGVKD. CDR3 length equals 15 residues. The V gene end was trimmed by 0 bases and the J gene end by 3 bases; junction bases not matched to a gene: 4. CDR3 region: CAISESKTGDTEAFF. The CDR3, as DNA: TGTGCCATCAGTGAGTCAAAAACAGGGGACACTGAAGCTTTCTTT.

The CDR3, as DNA: TGTGCCAGCAGCTTACCAGGAGACATTCAGTACTTC. This encodes CASSLPGDIQYF. This chain connects TRBV7-9 to TRBJ2-4; D gene unclear. This CDR3 region has 12 residues. Germline V lookup: CDR1 SEHNR, CDR2 FQNEAQ (reference sequence). The V end was cut by 2 bases, the J end by 8 bases, with 7 bases between.

The chain combines TRBV14 with TRBJ2-1; 9 positions agree with TRBD2. The CDR3 loop spans 15 amino acids. The V and J ends lost 4 bases and 4 bases, in that order; junction bases with no gene match: 5. Germline V lookup: CDR1 SGHDN, CDR2 FVKESK. The CDR3 nucleotides are TGTGCCAGCAGCCGTAGCGGGGGATCGTACAATGAGCAGTTCTTC. Protein sequence: CASSRSGGSYNEQFF.

The rearrangement links TRBV7-9 to TRBJ2-7; 11 bases are shared with TRBD1. V was pared by 5 bases and J by 7 bases, with 7 bases of the junction left unmatched. This CDR3 comprises 14 residues. In germline, CDR1 is SEHNR, CDR2 FQNEAQ (reference sequence). CDR3: CASSPSGTGGEQYF. The CDR3 coding sequence is TGTGCCAGCAGCCCGTCCGGGACAGGGGGAGAGCAGTACTTC.

This sequence joins TRBV18 and TRBJ2-7, with D maybe TRBD2 (5 bases). The CDR3 loop spans 14 amino acids. From germline, CDR1 is KGHSH and CDR2 LQKENI. Between the trimmed V and J ends, which lost 0 bases and 2 bases, there was a span of 8 bases. CDR3 protein: CASSPPYGAYEQYF. CDR3 coding DNA: TGTGCCAGCTCACCACCGTACGGGGCCTACGAGCAGTACTTC.

This sequence joins TRBV6-5 and TRBJ2-7; the match to TRBD1 covers 8 bases. Looked up from germline, CDR1 is MNHEY and CDR2 is SVGAGI. The CDR3 length is 14 residues. Unmatched junction bases numbered 7, after V lost 2 bases and J lost 7 bases. CDR3: CASSYPDRAGEQYF. The CDR3 nucleotides read TGTGCCAGCAGTTACCCGGACAGGGCGGGGGAGCAGTACTTC.

V and J are TRBV30 and TRBJ1-4; D perhaps matches TRBD1 (6 bases). The CDR3 loop spans 14 amino acids. The V and J ends lost 3 bases and 6 bases respectively, with 14 bases between them. Germline loops: CDR1 GTSNPN, CDR2 SVGIG (reference sequence). The DNA of the CDR3 is TGTGCCTGGAGAAAAAGGGGGGCGGATGAAAAACTGTTTTTT. Translating gives CAWRKRGADEKLFF.

The CDR3 nucleotides are TGTGCCAGTAGTGGAGGACACGGAGCTAACTATGGCTACACCTTC. This gives the protein CASSGGHGANYGYTF. J is TRBJ1-2 and V is TRBV19; D is perhaps TRBD1 (5 bases). The germline gives CDR1 LNHDA, CDR2 SQIVND (reference sequence). The V end was cut by 5 bases, the J end by 0 bases, with 13 bases between. The CDR3 spans 15 residues.